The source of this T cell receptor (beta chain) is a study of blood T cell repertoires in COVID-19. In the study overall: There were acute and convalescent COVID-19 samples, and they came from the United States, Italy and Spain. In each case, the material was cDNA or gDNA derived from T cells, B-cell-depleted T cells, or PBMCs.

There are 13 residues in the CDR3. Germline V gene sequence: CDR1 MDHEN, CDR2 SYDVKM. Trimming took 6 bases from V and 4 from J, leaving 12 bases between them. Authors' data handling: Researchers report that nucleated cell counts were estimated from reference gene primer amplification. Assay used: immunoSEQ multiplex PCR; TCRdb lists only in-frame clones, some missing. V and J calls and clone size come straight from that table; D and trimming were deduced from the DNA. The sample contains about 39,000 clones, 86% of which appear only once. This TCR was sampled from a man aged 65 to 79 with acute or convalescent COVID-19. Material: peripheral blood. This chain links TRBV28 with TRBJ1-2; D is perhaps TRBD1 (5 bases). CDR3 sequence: CASSPDRVYGYTF. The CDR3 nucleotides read TGTGCCAGCAGCCCAGACAGAGTCTATGGCTACACCTTC.